This T cell receptor beta chain was identified during a study of blood T cell repertoires in COVID-19. Background on the study: Acute and convalescent COVID-19 samples came from the United States, Italy and Spain. In each case, the material was cDNA or gDNA derived from T cells, B-cell-depleted T cells, or PBMCs.

Patients in Seattle were enrolled during active infection, then followed longitudinally. Germline lookup yields CDR1 SEHNR and CDR2 FQNEAQ (reference sequence). The CDR3 has 14 residues. Deletions cut 6 bases from V and 5 bases from J, with 13 bases between. Study processing details: Scientists estimated how many nucleated cells there were by amplifying reference gene primers. Generated by immunoSEQ multiplex PCR, the TCRdb table keeps only in-frame clones and is missing some. The D gene and trimming were derived from the DNA, and the V and J assignments and clone size from that table. The table records roughly 250,000 clones, about 86% of them present only once.

The rearrangement uses TRBV7-9 and TRBJ1-4; D remains unclear. Sequencing input: peripheral blood. The source of this sequence is a person aged 65 to 79 with COVID-19, enrolled during active disease. CDR3 protein: CASRFNGENEKLFF. Here the CDR3 DNA reads TGTGCCAGCAGGTTCAACGGGGAAAATGAAAAACTGTTTTTT. Together with reference TRBV7-9 and TRBJ1-4, the CDR3 gives the full variable domain: DTGVSQNPRHKITKRGQNVTFRCDPISEHNRLYWYRQTLGQGPEFLTYFQNEAQLEKSRLLSDRFSAERPKGSFSTLEIQRTEQGDSAMYLCASRFNGENEKLFFGSGTQLSVL.